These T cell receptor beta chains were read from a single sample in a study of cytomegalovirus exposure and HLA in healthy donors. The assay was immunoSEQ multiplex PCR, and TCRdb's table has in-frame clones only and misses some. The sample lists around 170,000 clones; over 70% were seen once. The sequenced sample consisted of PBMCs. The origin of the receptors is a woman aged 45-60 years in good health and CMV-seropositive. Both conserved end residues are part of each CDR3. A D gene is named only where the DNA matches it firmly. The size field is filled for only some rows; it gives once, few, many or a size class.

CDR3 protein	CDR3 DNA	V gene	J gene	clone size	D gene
CSVEGQDTEAFF	TGCAGCGTTGAAGGACAGGACACTGAAGCTTTCTTT	TRBV29-1	TRBJ1-1	.	.
CASSLTSGGAAEQFF	TGTGCCAGCAGTCTTACTAGCGGGGGGGCGGCTGAGCAGTTCTTC	TRBV28	TRBJ2-1	.	TRBD2
CASSQDRGTSQYF	TGCGCCAGCAGCCAAGATCGCGGGACTAGTCAGTACTTC	TRBV4-3	TRBJ2-4	.	TRBD2
CASRSPGISYEQYF	TGTGCCAGCAGGAGCCCGGGGATTTCCTACGAGCAGTACTTC	TRBV6-6	TRBJ2-7	.	.
CASSQRLGGGFNNSPLHF	TGTGCCAGCAGCCAGAGGCTCGGGGGGGGTTTCAATAATTCACCCCTCCACTTT	TRBV14	TRBJ1-6	.	.
CASSSTGFRYQPQHF	TGTGCCAGCAGTTCTACAGGGTTTAGGTATCAGCCCCAGCATTTT	TRBV27	TRBJ1-5	.	.
CASSAQGASYNEQFF	TGTGCCAGCAGCGCACAGGGGGCCTCCTACAATGAGCAGTTCTTC	TRBV7-2	TRBJ2-1	.	TRBD1
CASEADTQYF	TGTGCCAGTGAGGCAGATACGCAGTATTTT	TRBV19	TRBJ2-3	few	.
CASSVDGGGPDTQYF	TGTGCCAGCAGCGTAGATGGAGGGGGCCCAGATACGCAGTATTTT	TRBV9	TRBJ2-3	few	.
CASSLSGRLEGEQFF	TGTGCCAGCAGCTTAAGCGGGAGGCTAGAAGGTGAGCAGTTCTTC	TRBV7-2	TRBJ2-1	.	TRBD2
CASSYQFAGLNEQFF	TGTGCCAGCAGCTATCAATTTGCGGGGCTCAATGAGCAGTTCTTC	TRBV6-5	TRBJ2-1	once	.
CASRGRDQGAFF	TGTGCCAGCAGAGGGAGGGACCAAGGAGCTTTCTTT	TRBV6-5	TRBJ1-1	.	.
CASSQDPGVKDEQFF	TGTGCCAGCAGCCAAGATCCGGGAGTTAAGGATGAGCAGTTCTTC	TRBV4-2	TRBJ2-1	.	.
CASSSIQETQYF	TGTGCCAGCAGCTCTATCCAAGAGACCCAGTACTTC	TRBV28	TRBJ2-5	.	.
CASYPFGSASSYEQYF	TGTGCCAGCTACCCCTTCGGGTCCGCTTCTTCCTACGAGCAGTACTTC	TRBV27	TRBJ2-7	.	.
CASRVAGGSETQYF	TGTGCCAGCAGGGTAGCGGGGGGGAGTGAGACCCAGTACTTC	TRBV5-4	TRBJ2-5	.	TRBD2
CASSPLGAGGKDEQFF	TGTGCCAGCAGTCCCCTTGGGGCAGGGGGTAAGGATGAGCAGTTCTTC	TRBV28	TRBJ2-1	.	TRBD1
CASSEDRGLPGYTF	TGTGCCAGCTCAGAGGACAGGGGGCTCCCTGGCTACACCTTC	TRBV18	TRBJ1-2	.	TRBD1
CASSLGGSIDGYTF	TGTGCCAGCAGCTTAGGGGGTAGCATCGATGGCTACACCTTC	TRBV5-4	TRBJ1-2	.	.
CASSPGDLVTDTQYF	TGTGCCAGCAGCCCGGGGGACCTCGTCACAGATACGCAGTATTTT	TRBV14	TRBJ2-3	.	.
CASSSIVAGGFHF	TGTGCCAGCAGCTCCATTGTCGCAGGGGGTTTCCACTTT	TRBV5-6	TRBJ1-6	.	TRBD1
CASSPGTSRGETQYF	TGTGCCAGCAGCCCCGGGACAAGCAGAGGGGAGACCCAGTACTTC	TRBV7-2	TRBJ2-5	.	.
CASSSPYQPQHF	TGTGCCAGCAGCTCCCCCTATCAGCCCCAGCATTTT	TRBV7-9	TRBJ1-5	few	.
CASSSDRATNTGELFF	TGTGCCAGCAGCTCCGACAGGGCGACGAACACCGGGGAGCTGTTTTTT	TRBV7-3	TRBJ2-2	.	TRBD1
CASQVGQGAANEKLFF	TGTGCCAGTCAGGTGGGACAGGGGGCAGCTAATGAAAAACTGTTTTTT	TRBV28	TRBJ1-4	.	TRBD1
CASSSNFGNEQFF	TGTGCTAGCAGTTCTAACTTTGGCAATGAGCAGTTCTTC	TRBV7-7	TRBJ2-1	.	.
CASSLGPGQSGELFF	TGCGCCAGCAGCTTGGGACCGGGACAGTCCGGGGAGCTGTTTTTT	TRBV5-1	TRBJ2-2	.	TRBD1
CASRPYRAWGGQETQYF	TGTGCCAGCAGGCCGTACAGGGCATGGGGTGGCCAAGAGACCCAGTACTTC	TRBV5-6	TRBJ2-5	.	.
CASSSVGRGETQYF	TGTGCCAGCAGTTCGGTAGGGCGGGGAGAGACCCAGTACTTC	TRBV28	TRBJ2-5	.	.
CSVGSTSGSYEQYF	TGCAGCGTTGGGTCGACTAGCGGGAGTTACGAGCAGTACTTC	TRBV29-1	TRBJ2-7	.	TRBD2
CASSDQLGPYEQYF	TGTGCCAGCAGTGACCAGCTGGGCCCCTACGAGCAGTACTTC	TRBV6-1	TRBJ2-7	once	.
CASSFQGGEGETQYF	TGTGCCAGCAGCTTTCAGGGGGGAGAAGGAGAGACCCAGTACTTC	TRBV7-3	TRBJ2-5	.	.
CASGADRGSYEQYF	TGTGCCAGCGGGGCGGACAGAGGCTCCTACGAGCAGTACTTC	TRBV28	TRBJ2-7	once	.
CASSLIGGRIRGGSQYF	TGTGCCAGCAGTTTAATAGGTGGGCGGATTCGCGGGGGCAGTCAGTACTTC	TRBV28	TRBJ2-4	.	.
CASSLFRATNEKLFF	TGTGCCAGCAGCTTATTCCGGGCAACTAATGAAAAACTGTTTTTT	TRBV7-2	TRBJ1-4	few	.
CASSLYGAGVYEQYF	TGTGCCAGCAGTTTATACGGGGCGGGAGTTTACGAGCAGTACTTC	TRBV27	TRBJ2-7	.	TRBD2
CASSIDGGAGRTEAFF	TGTGCCAGTAGTATAGACGGGGGCGCCGGGAGGACTGAAGCTTTCTTT	TRBV19	TRBJ1-1	few	.